By share of the sample, the clone carrying this T cell receptor beta chain is medium-sized. What it recognizes is unknown. The CDR3 has 13 residues. Germline V gene sequence: CDR1 SQVTM, CDR2 ANQGSEA. Trimming at V came to 4 bases and at J to 6 bases, leaving 4 bases not matched to a gene. This sample is part of a study of T cell repertoires in aging, cancer and after chemotherapy. Study at large: Pre- and post-chemotherapy samples were paired from chronic lymphocytic leukemia patients treated with fludarabine- or bendamustine-based regimens.

Peripheral blood genomic DNA, not sorted cells or RNA, was the template. General study results and limits: In hematological cancer patients, infiltrated lymphoid organs may have impaired thymic emigration or peripheral T cell expansion. In healthy donors, age-related TCR diversity loss mainly reflected lost richness.

TRB rearrangements spanning V, D and J were amplified using mixed TRB-A/B primers. A single record per CDR3 protein comes from TCRdb applying MiXCR to the multiplex PCR reads. Among 6,000 to 8,500 distinct CDR3 sequences listed, over 25% were seen once. The receptor comes from a human donor with a blood cancer. The specimen was blood. The chain couples TRBV29-1 to TRBJ2-7, with 12 bases aligning to TRBD1. The CDR3 coding sequence is TGCAGCGTTGGGGGGACAGGGGGCTTCGAGCAGTACTTC. It codes for CSVGGTGGFEQYF.